This T cell receptor (beta chain) stems from a study of blood T cell repertoires in COVID-19. The overall study: In each case, the material was cDNA or gDNA derived from T cells, B-cell-depleted T cells, or PBMCs.

Trimming cost V 5 bases and J 2 bases, with 16 bases left between them. CDR1 is WSHSY, CDR2 SAAADI, per germline. This CDR3 contains 15 residues. Methods used by the authors: Amplified reference gene primers provided the basis for estimating nucleated cell counts. Method: immunoSEQ multiplex PCR; TCRdb's copy keeps in-frame clones and lacks some. V and J calls and clone size are those listed in that table; D and trimming were worked out from the DNA. The table has about 33,000 clones, about 88% seen once; the top ten hold 20% to 30%. J is TRBJ2-7 and V is TRBV10-2; possibly TRBD2 for D (5 bases). This clonotype originated in a woman at least 80 years old with active or convalescent COVID-19. Sequencing was performed on peripheral blood. CDR3 residues: CASSSSANSAYEQYF. The DNA for the CDR3 is TGCGCCAGCAGTAGTAGCGCAAATTCTGCCTACGAGCAGTACTTC.